The present T cell receptor beta chain was sequenced within a study of radiotherapy plus CTLA-4 blockade in lung cancer. Across the whole study: Patients showed objective responses in about 20% of cases and disease control in under 35%.

The ends were cut back, 2 bases at V and 4 bases at J, with 7 bases in the middle. Germline V lookup: CDR1 KGHSH, CDR2 LQKENI. The CDR3 sequence is 13 residues long. Some clones are missing from TCRdb's copy, which holds only in-frame ones; the method was immunoSEQ multiplex PCR. The top ten clones hold 3% to 4% of a sample with about 120,000 clones, 70% to 85% of them seen once. Alongside CTLA-4 blockade with ipilimumab, patients with chemo-refractory metastatic non-small-cell lung cancer received focal radiation. Study observations and caveats: Best predicting response, reportedly, were early blood T cell clone dynamics, with interferon-beta.

To note about this clone: Its antigen is unidentified.

The rearrangement uses TRBV18 and TRBJ2-3; D is unclear. Sequenced here: peripheral blood, sampled from a patient treated with radiotherapy plus ipilimumab. The clonotype was recovered from a human donor with non-small cell lung cancer that progressed on radiotherapy plus ipilimumab. Some clones in this sample may be carry-over from other donors' samples. This CDR3 reads CASSPVTSDTQYF. The CDR3 DNA follows: TGTGCCAGCTCACCAGTAACTTCAGATACGCAGTATTTT.